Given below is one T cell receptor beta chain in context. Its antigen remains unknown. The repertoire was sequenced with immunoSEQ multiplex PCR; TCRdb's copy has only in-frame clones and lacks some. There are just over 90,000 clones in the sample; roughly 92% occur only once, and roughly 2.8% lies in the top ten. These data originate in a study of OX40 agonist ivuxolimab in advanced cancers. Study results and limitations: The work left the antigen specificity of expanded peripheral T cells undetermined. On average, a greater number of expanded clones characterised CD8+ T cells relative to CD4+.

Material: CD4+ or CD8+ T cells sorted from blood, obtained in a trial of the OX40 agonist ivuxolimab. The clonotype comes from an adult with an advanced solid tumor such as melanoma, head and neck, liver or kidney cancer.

The CDR3 region is CASSEVGRYTDTQYF. DNA for the CDR3: TGTGCCAGCAGTGAAGTAGGGAGGTACACAGATACGCAGTATTTT. J is TRBJ2-3 and V is TRBV2; tentative D call: TRBD2 (6 bases). The CDR3 loop spans 15 amino acids. Germline values: CDR1 SNHLY, CDR2 FYNNEI. Trimming removed 1 base at V and 2 bases at J, with 10 bases between. The full variable domain, completed using reference TRBV2 and TRBJ2-3, is EPEVTQTPSHQVTQMGQEVILRCVPISNHLYFYWYRQILGQKVEFLVSFYNNEISEKSEIFDDQFSVERPDGSNFTLKIRSTKLEDSAMYFCASSEVGRYTDTQYFGPGTRLTVL.